This TCR beta chain originates from a study of blood T cell repertoires in COVID-19. TCRdb's table, derived via immunoSEQ multiplex PCR, lists solely in-frame clones and lacks some. The sample shows 170,000 or so clones, approximately 88% of them seen only once. V was pared by 1 base and J by 7 bases, with 13 bases between. This CDR3 region has 15 residues. The V gene's germline CDR1 is MGHRA and CDR2 YSYEKL. The rearrangement joins TRBV4-1 to TRBJ1-4, with D uncertain. Sequences were obtained from peripheral blood. This receptor was identified in an older woman with acute or convalescent COVID-19. This CDR3 reads CASSQAGSRGEKLFF. The CDR3 coding sequence is TGCGCCAGCAGCCAAGCCGGGTCGCGGGGTGAAAAACTGTTTTTT.